Listed here are 3 T cell receptor beta chains from one sample, sequenced in a study of blood T cell repertoires in COVID-19. Libraries were prepared by immunoSEQ multiplex PCR; TCRdb keeps only in-frame clonotypes and omits some of them. The sample records some 200,000 clones, around three quarters being singletons. Sequencing used peripheral blood. The receptors shown here come from a woman in her 70s with acute or convalescent COVID-19.

This clone was detected only a few times. J is TRBJ1-2 and V is TRBV30, with TRBD1 matching over 10 bases. Germline lookup yields CDR1 GTSNPN and CDR2 SVGIG (reference sequence). The CDR3 is 14 amino acids. Trimming at V came to 3 bases and at J to 1 base, leaving 2 bases not matched to a gene. The DNA for the CDR3 is TGTGCCTGGAGGGGACAGGGGTTTAACTATGGCTACACCTTC. This translates into CAWRGQGFNYGYTF.

V is TRBV24-1 and J is TRBJ2-5, with no clear D. V was shortened by 4 bases and J by 7 bases, with 9 bases between the two germline ends. The CDR3 totals 12 residues. Germline V gene sequence: CDR1 KGHDR, CDR2 SFDVKD. The DNA of the CDR3 is TGTGCCACCAGTGACCGGGTTGGGACCCAGTACTTC. This gives the protein CATSDRVGTQYF.

The chain joins TRBV11-2 to TRBJ2-7; 7 bases map to TRBD1. In germline, CDR1 is SGHAT, CDR2 FQNNGV. This CDR3 has 13 residues. The V gene end was trimmed by 4 bases and the J gene end by 6 bases; junction bases not matched to a gene: 6. CDR3 sequence reads: CASSSYRGAEQYF. CDR3 sequence (DNA): TGTGCCAGCAGCTCCTACAGGGGCGCCGAGCAGTACTTC. Drawing the rest from reference TRBV11-2 and TRBJ2-7, the complete variable domain is EAGVAQSPRYKIIEKRQSVAFWCNPISGHATLYWYQQILGQGPKLLIQFQNNGVVDDSQLPKDRFSAERLKGVDSTLKIQPAKLEDSAVYLCASSSYRGAEQYFGPGTRLTVT.